This T cell receptor beta chain originates from a study of PD-1 blockade in mismatch repair-deficient tumors. About the study: All were previously treated, progressing patients with approximately 11 mismatch repair-deficient cancer types.

TCRdb's table, derived via immunoSEQ multiplex PCR, lists solely in-frame clones and lacks some. The data hold over 30,000 clones, with approximately 80% observed a single time. Every patient had mismatch repair deficiency by PCR or immunohistochemistry. This sample comprised PBMCs, obtained around 6 weeks after starting pembrolizumab. The origin of this receptor is an adult with mismatch repair-deficient cancer.

The CDR3 region is CASSDNSNSPLHF. The CDR3 DNA follows: TGTGCCAGCAGTGACAATAGTAATTCACCCCTCCACTTT. This chain uses TRBV6-4 with TRBJ1-6; no reliable D call. The CDR3 consists of 13 residues. The germline CDR1 and CDR2 sequences are MRHNA and SNTAGT. The V end lost 2 bases, the J end lost 6 bases, and 5 bases lay between the germline ends.